This T cell receptor (beta chain) emerged from a study of shared clonotypes between healthy human individuals. Broader study findings: Blood alone was sampled, and tissue repertoires likely differ.

The CDR3 has 15 residues. The V gene lost 4 bases and the J gene lost 1 base, with 12 bases spanning the gap. Germline V gives CDR1 MGHRA, CDR2 YSYEKL. Among the unsorted PBMC samples, replicate PCRs used around 300 ng DNA, 25,000 to 35,000 T cell genomes. Ten immunoSEQ deep assay plates were used to sequence unsorted PBMC DNA. The table came from immunoSEQ multiplex PCR; TCRdb's copy has only in-frame clones and leaves some out. Of hundreds of thousands of clones in the sample, approximately 71% were seen once. Comment on this clone: The antigen remains undetermined.

Sequenced: PBMCs. This chain uses TRBV4-1 with TRBJ2-3; a possible D gene is TRBD2 (6 bases). The sequence derives from a middle-aged woman in good health. Some clones in this sample may be carry-over from other donors' samples. CDR3 in DNA: TGCGCCAGCAGCCCACCCTCGGGGGGCACAGATACGCAGTATTTT. As protein: CASSPPSGGTDTQYF.